The 10 T cell receptor beta chains reported below all come from one sample, sequenced in a study of cytomegalovirus exposure and HLA in healthy donors (dated by TCRdb to about 2017). Libraries came from the immunoSEQ multiplex PCR assay. A mixture of 60 forward primers for TCR Vbeta segments and 13 reverse primers for TCR Jbeta segments was used in the multiplex PCR. TCRdb carries this immuneACCESS record with in-frame sequences only. Its versions omit some clonotypes, under half of them owing to an unresolved V gene in the studies checked, with the rest unexplained. This sample is represented by tens of thousands of clones; about 83% of them were singletons. The ten largest clones capture around 4.7% of the sample. What was sequenced was PBMCs. These receptors came from a man between 25 and 39 years old in good health and CMV-seronegative.

V usage is TRBV6-5 and J usage is TRBJ1-1; tentatively, D is TRBD1 (5 bases). The V gene's germline CDR1 is MNHEY and CDR2 SVGAGI. CDR3 length: 15 residues. Trimming stripped 5 bases from V and 5 bases from J, with 18 bases between. In nucleotides, the CDR3 is TGTGCCAGCAGTCCCCCCACAGGACCAAGGACTGAAGCTTTCTTT. Amino acids: CASSPPTGPRTEAFF.

The chain recombines TRBV11-2 with TRBJ1-4; the D is unclear. V shed 5 bases and J shed 6 bases, with 16 bases lying between them. The germline CDR1 and CDR2 sequences are SGHAT and FQNNGV. The CDR3 contains 15 residues. The CDR3 reads CASSTLAGSDEKLFF. Here the CDR3 DNA reads TGTGCCAGCAGCACCCTAGCGGGGAGTGATGAAAAACTGTTTTTT.

This clone was recorded once. The rearrangement links TRBV30 to TRBJ1-2; the D gene is possibly TRBD1 (6 bases). This CDR3 contains 13 residues. Trimming left V 0 bases short and J 7 bases short, with 12 bases between. Germline V gene data show CDR1 as GTSNPN and CDR2 as SVGIG (reference sequence). This chain's CDR3 is CAWSVVRDTGYTF. CDR3 in DNA: TGTGCCTGGAGTGTAGTCAGGGACACTGGCTACACCTTC.

The genes are TRBV7-6 and TRBJ1-2; D not certain. The CDR3 spans 14 residues. Germline V gene data show CDR1 as SGHVS and CDR2 as FNYEAQ. Trimming removed 3 bases at V and 4 bases at J, with 12 bases between. The CDR3 here is CASSFGDRGYGYTF. As DNA, the CDR3 is TGTGCCAGCAGCTTCGGGGATCGGGGCTATGGCTACACCTTC.

The V and J genes are TRBV6-5 and TRBJ1-2; the match to TRBD1 covers 7 bases. V shed 1 base and J 3 bases; nucleotides not matched to a gene: 2. CDR1 and CDR2 (germline): MNHEY, SVGAGI. CDR3 size: 14 residues. CDR3 residues: CASSYLGGDYGYTF. In DNA form, the CDR3 reads TGTGCCAGCAGTTACTTAGGGGGCGACTATGGCTACACCTTC.

The sample holds one count of this clone. The chain links TRBV25-1 to TRBJ1-3, with D tentatively TRBD1 (5 bases). The germline V gene has CDR1 MGHDK and CDR2 SYGVNS. V was pared by 2 bases and J by 1 base, with 12 bases between. CDR3 length equals 16 residues. The CDR3 region is CASSESRAGSGNTIYF. The CDR3 nucleotides are TGTGCCAGCAGTGAAAGTCGGGCAGGGTCTGGAAACACCATATATTTT.

This chain connects TRBV6-6 to TRBJ1-2, with a possible D match to TRBD1 (6 bases). The V and J ends lost 7 bases and 2 bases respectively, with 17 bases between them. There are 15 residues in the CDR3. In germline, CDR1 is MNHNY, CDR2 SVGAGI (reference sequence). CDR3 coding DNA: TGTGCCAGCATACCCACAGGGTTCGTCAACTATGGCTACACCTTC. Translated: CASIPTGFVNYGYTF.

This clone was seen more than once but under ten times. The chain uses TRBV6-5 and TRBJ1-2; D unresolved. The CDR3 has 14 amino acids. Germline V gene lookup returns CDR1 MNHEY and CDR2 SVGAGI. V lost 5 bases, J lost 3 bases, and 13 bases lay in between. This CDR3 is CASSDPAGHYGYTF. Written as DNA, the CDR3 is TGTGCCAGCAGTGACCCGGCAGGCCACTATGGCTACACCTTC.

V is TRBV4-3 and J is TRBJ2-1; maybe TRBD2 (5 bases). Deletions cut 0 bases from V and 1 base from J, with 7 bases between. This CDR3 comprises 15 residues. Germline-derived CDR1 and CDR2 are LGHNA and YSLEER. The CDR3 sequence is CASSQEGGSYNEQFF. In DNA, the CDR3 is TGCGCCAGCAGCCAAGAGGGCGGGTCCTACAATGAGCAGTTCTTC.

The chain carries TRBV5-1 and TRBJ2-7, with D possibly being TRBD1 (5 bases). The CDR3 spans 15 residues. Per germline, CDR1 SGHRS and CDR2 YFSETQ. Trimming removed 2 bases from V and 2 bases from J, with 14 bases in between. As DNA, the CDR3 is TGCGCCAGCAGCTTCGGTTCGGACATGCCCTACGAGCAGTACTTC. Translation: CASSFGSDMPYEQYF. Using reference TRBV5-1 and TRBJ2-7 for the parts outside the CDR3, the full variable domain is KAGVTQTPRYLIKTRGQQVTLSCSPISGHRSVSWYQQTPGQGLQFLFEYFSETQRNKGNFPGRFSGRQFSNSRSEMNVSTLELGDSALYLCASSFGSDMPYEQYFGPGTRLTVT.